Listed below are T cell receptor beta chains from one sample, sequenced in a study of PD-1 blockade in classical Hodgkin lymphoma. Assay used: immunoSEQ multiplex PCR; TCRdb lists only in-frame clones, some missing. The sample shows 27,000 or so clones, around three quarters of them seen only once. Sequenced here: CD4+ T cells from blood, sampled at baseline. All receptors come from a human donor with classical Hodgkin lymphoma. Both conserved end residues are part of each CDR3. A D gene is named only where the DNA matches it firmly. Rows give clone size only sometimes, using once, few, many, or a class for an expanded clone.

j_call,clone_size,d_call,v_call,cdr3_nt,cdr3_aa
TRBJ1-3,.,TRBD1,TRBV19,TGTGCCAGTAGGACCACAGGGGATGCTGGAAACACCATATATTTT,CASRTTGDAGNTIYF
TRBJ1-1,few,.,TRBV6-5,TGTGCCAGCAGTTTACGTCCCGGGACAATGAACACTGAAGCTTTCTTT,CASSLRPGTMNTEAFF
TRBJ2-2,.,.,TRBV7-2,TGTGCCAGCAGCTTAGTTGGGACTCCCGAAGGGGAGCTGTTTTTT,CASSLVGTPEGELFF
TRBJ2-3,.,.,TRBV9,TGTGCCAGCAGCCGGGGGGCGGGGTTAGCCACAGATACGCAGTATTTT,CASSRGAGLATDTQYF
TRBJ2-7,.,TRBD2,TRBV28,TGTGCCAGCACCCCGGGAGGGGGCTACGAGCAGTACTTC,CASTPGGGYEQYF
TRBJ2-2,.,.,TRBV7-9,TGTGCCAGCAGCAGAAACACCGGGGAGCTGTTTTTT,CASSRNTGELFF
TRBJ2-7,.,TRBD1,TRBV7-9,TGTGCCAGCAGCTATCCCCCCGAGGACAGGGGGATCTCCTACGAGCAGTACTTC,CASSYPPEDRGISYEQYF
TRBJ2-7,.,TRBD1,TRBV11-3,TGTGCCAGCAGCGCTGGACAGGGGGCCTCCTACGAGCAGTACTTC,CASSAGQGASYEQYF
TRBJ2-3,.,.,TRBV30,TGTGCCTGGAGTTCGGGCACAGATACGCAGTATTTT,CAWSSGTDTQYF
TRBJ1-3,.,TRBD1,TRBV19,TGTGCCAGTAGTACCCGACAGGGAAAAAATTTACGCTCTGGAAACACCATATATTTT,CASSTRQGKNLRSGNTIYF
TRBJ2-7,.,.,TRBV7-3,TGTGCCAGCAGCTTCGCCGGGGGCCCTTCCTACGAGCAGTACTTC,CASSFAGGPSYEQYF
TRBJ2-2,.,.,TRBV30,TGTGCCTGGAAGCTCAGGGGATATGTCGCCGGGGAGCTGTTTTTT,CAWKLRGYVAGELFF
TRBJ2-7,.,TRBD1,TRBV27,TGTGCCAGCAGTTTCCGGACAGGGAGCTACGAGCAGTACTTC,CASSFRTGSYEQYF
TRBJ2-2,.,TRBD1,TRBV5-1,TGCGCCAGCAGCGCGACAGGGGGGAACACCGGGGAGCTGTTTTTT,CASSATGGNTGELFF
TRBJ2-5,.,TRBD2,TRBV7-2,TGTGCCAGCAGCTTAGCGACTAGCGGGGGTCCCCAAGAGACCCAGTACTTC,CASSLATSGGPQETQYF
TRBJ2-2,.,TRBD2,TRBV7-2,TGTGCCAGCAGCTCAGAAAGCGGGGTAGGAACCGGGGAGCTGTTTTTT,CASSSESGVGTGELFF
TRBJ1-6,.,TRBD1,TRBV2,TGTGCCAGCAGCCCCGGGACAGGGGGCGCGAAGTCACCCCTCCACTTT,CASSPGTGGAKSPLHF
TRBJ2-2,.,.,TRBV2,TGTGCCAGCAGTGATCGGGGACCGAACACCGGGGAGCTGTTTTTT,CASSDRGPNTGELFF
TRBJ1-4,.,.,TRBV21-1,TGTGCCAGCACCTCCATGGTGGGGGGCGCGGGGGCTGGGACTAATGAAAAACTGTTTTTT,CASTSMVGGAGAGTNEKLFF
TRBJ1-1,.,.,TRBV4-3,TGCGCCAGCAGCGTGCAGGATATCGACAGTACTGAAGCTTTCTTT,CASSVQDIDSTEAFF
TRBJ2-7,.,TRBD1,TRBV2,TGTGCCAGCAGCCGGGACAGGGGTGGTGAGCAGTACTTC,CASSRDRGGEQYF
TRBJ1-2,.,.,TRBV4-3,TGCGCCAGCAGCCAAGAGACTGGGCAGGGAATTAGCTACACCTTC,CASSQETGQGISYTF
TRBJ2-6,.,.,TRBV6-4,TGTGCCAGCAGTCAGGGGGGCGCGGCGGGGGCCAACGTCCTGACTTTC,CASSQGGAAGANVLTF
TRBJ2-2,.,TRBD2,TRBV11-2,TGTGCCAGCAGCAGCCCCAGCGGGGGGGACACCGGGGAGCTGTTTTTT,CASSSPSGGDTGELFF